The 17 T cell receptor beta chains listed next were all sequenced from one sample in a study of shared clonotypes between healthy human individuals. Profiled with immunoSEQ multiplex PCR; TCRdb holds only in-frame clones, not every one. The table has about 1.1 million clones, around three quarters seen once. The sequenced material came from memory CD4+ T cells from PBMCs. Subset indicated: CD45RA-negative fraction. These receptors originate from a man in his late teens or twenties in good health. Some clones in this sample may be carry-over from other donors' samples.

This sequence joins TRBV28 and TRBJ2-1, with 8 bases fitting TRBD2. V lost 7 bases to trimming and J lost 9 bases; unmatched junction nucleotides: 14. Germline CDR1 reads MDHEN; CDR2 reads SYDVKM. The CDR3 is made up of 15 amino acids. In DNA, the CDR3 is TGTGCCAGCATTAGTGGGAGCGGGAGCGGGAGTGAGCAGTTCTTC. Protein sequence: CASISGSGSGSEQFF.

The rearrangement uses TRBV5-8 and TRBJ2-7; TRBD2 matches 11 bases. Germline V CDR1 and CDR2: SGHTS, YDEGEE. After removal of 0 bases from V and 2 bases from J, the junction contained 7 bases not matched to a gene. The CDR3 extends over 17 amino acids. CDR3 protein: CASSLEASGRQTYEQYF. CDR3 DNA: TGTGCCAGCAGCTTGGAGGCTAGCGGGAGGCAGACCTACGAGCAGTACTTC.

The V gene is TRBV28, the J gene TRBJ2-5; D remains unclear. The germline V and J ends were trimmed by 6 bases and 4 bases, with 6 bases remaining between them. Germline CDR1 and CDR2: MDHEN and SYDVKM. The CDR3 runs to 11 residues. The CDR3 DNA sequence: TGTGCCAGCAGAACGTCAGAGACCCAGTACTTC. Its protein product is CASRTSETQYF.

V and J are TRBV28 and TRBJ1-2, with TRBD1 matching 7 bases. The CDR3 loop spans 15 amino acids. V lost 1 base and J lost 7; bases outside the gene matches: 9. The germline V gene has CDR1 MDHEN and CDR2 SYDVKM. DNA of the CDR3: TGTGCCAGCAGTTTATCAACCTACAGGGGAAGTGGCTACACCTTC. It specifies CASSLSTYRGSGYTF.

The chain links TRBV5-1 to TRBJ2-3, with D unresolved. The CDR3 has 15 residues. Trimming shortened V by 0 bases and J by 0 bases, and 8 bases separated the two germline ends. Germline CDR1 SGHRS, CDR2 YFSETQ. The CDR3 bases are TGCGCCAGCAGCTTGGGAGGACCAAGCACAGATACGCAGTATTTT. Translating gives CASSLGGPSTDTQYF.

Regarding this clone: Since a far larger clone is one base different, this is likely a read error. The V gene is TRBV6-6, the J gene TRBJ2-6; the D gene is possibly TRBD1 (5 bases). The germline V and J ends were trimmed by 6 bases and 0 bases, with 6 bases remaining between them. Germline values: CDR1 MNHNY, CDR2 SVGAGI (reference sequence). The CDR3 sequence is 14 residues long. The CDR3 nucleotides are TGTGCCAGCAGCAGGGCCTCTGGGGCCAACGTCCTGACTTTC. Its translation is CASSRASGANVLTF.

The chain recombines TRBV10-3 with TRBJ2-7; possibly TRBD2 for D (6 bases). This CDR3 spans 13 amino acids. Trimming cost V 7 bases and J 5 bases, with 15 bases left between them. Germline lookup yields CDR1 ENHRY and CDR2 SYGVKD. CDR3 loop: CAIMAGSKNEQYF. In DNA, the CDR3 is TGTGCCATCATGGCGGGAAGCAAAAACGAGCAGTACTTC.

Concerning this clone: A much larger clone is a single base away; this may be a read error. The chain links TRBV6-5 to TRBJ2-7, with 9 bases aligning to TRBD2. This CDR3 region has 15 residues. The germline gives CDR1 MNHEY, CDR2 SVGAGI. With V trimmed by 8 bases and J by 3 bases, 11 bases remained unmatched. CDR3 DNA sequence: TGTGCCAGCGGCCCCTTAGCGGGAGAAATCTACGAGCAGTACTTC. This encodes CASGPLAGEIYEQYF.

A word on this clone: This sequence may be a read error, since a much larger clone differs from it by one base. The sample carries other DNA sequences with the same CDR3. The chain recombines TRBV6-1 with TRBJ1-2; perhaps TRBD1 as D (5 bases). Germline V gene lookup returns CDR1 MNHNS and CDR2 SASEGT. The V end was cut by 2 bases, the J end by 4 bases, with 5 bases between. CDR3 length equals 12 residues. The chain's CDR3 is CASSETGYGYTF. CDR3 bases: TGTGCCAGCAGTGAAACAGGCTATGGCTACACCTTC.

The chain uses TRBV9 and TRBJ2-7, with TRBD1 matching over 7 bases. The J segment lost 2 bases and the V segment lost 0 bases, leaving 5 bases of the junction unmatched. The CDR3 covers 15 residues. Per germline, CDR1 SGDLS and CDR2 YYNGEE. Here the CDR3 DNA reads TGTGCCAGCAGCGTAGGTTGGCAGGGGGCCTACGAGCAGTACTTC. It codes for CASSVGWQGAYEQYF.

The CDR3 reads CASSQDPGAWLYF. In nucleotides, the CDR3 is TGCGCCAGCAGCCAAGATCCAGGGGCCTGGTTGTACTTC. The chain is built from TRBV4-1 and TRBJ2-5, with D possibly TRBD1 on 6 matching bases. Trimming removed 0 bases from V and 13 bases from J, with 15 bases in between. The CDR3 covers 13 residues. The germline CDR1 and CDR2 sequences are MGHRA and YSYEKL.

This chain joins TRBV5-1 and TRBJ2-2, with D possibly being TRBD1 (6 bases). This CDR3 spans 16 amino acids. The germline gives CDR1 SGHRS, CDR2 YFSETQ. The V gene lost 1 base and the J gene lost 1 base, with 11 bases spanning the gap. The CDR3 nucleotides read TGCGCCAGCAGCTTGCAACCAGGGGTGAACACCGGGGAGCTGTTTTTT. This encodes CASSLQPGVNTGELFF.

The chain recombines TRBV5-1 with TRBJ2-5; TRBD1 agrees at 9 bases. Germline CDR1 reads SGHRS; CDR2 reads YFSETQ. Germline trimming cut 4 bases from V and 5 bases from J; bases unmatched to any gene: 12. The length of the CDR3 is 16 residues. CDR3 amino acids: CASSPGGGTGHETQYF. The CDR3 DNA reads as TGCGCCAGCAGCCCCGGTGGGGGGACAGGGCACGAGACCCAGTACTTC.

V and J are TRBV28 and TRBJ1-3; unclear D gene. V was cut by 3 bases and J by 0 bases, with 12 bases left in between. The CDR3 totals 16 residues. Germline V lookup: CDR1 MDHEN, CDR2 SYDVKM. CDR3 sequence (DNA): TGTGCCAGCAGTTTTATCGGCGGGTCCTCTGGAAACACCATATATTTT. Translation gives CASSFIGGSSGNTIYF.

This clone was seen more than once but under ten times. The CDR3 nucleotides read TGTGCTAGTGGCCAAGCTCAGGGGAACACTGAAGCTTTCTTT. Its protein is CASGQAQGNTEAFF. This sequence joins TRBV12-5 and TRBJ1-1; D perhaps matches TRBD1 (5 bases). The V end was cut by 6 bases, the J end by 1 base, with 12 bases between. CDR3 length: 14 amino acids. CDR1 is LGHNT and CDR2 is FRNRAP in the germline V gene.

A note on this clone: Just one base apart from a much larger clone, this may be a read error. Given the absence of the conserved phenylalanine or tryptophan at the CDR3 end, a read error is likely. V usage is TRBV10-3 and J usage is TRBJ2-7; D remains unclear. The CDR3 is made up of 15 amino acids. V lost 4 bases, J lost 1 base, and 14 bases lay in between. Looked up from germline, CDR1 is ENHRY and CDR2 is SYGVKD. Here the CDR3 DNA reads TGTGCCATCAGTGCCAAGGGTAACCCTTCCTACGAGCAGTACTAC. It specifies CAISAKGNPSYEQYY.

This chain links TRBV10-3 with TRBJ2-7; 9 nucleotides agree with TRBD1. Losses at the gene ends were 6 bases for V and 5 bases for J; bases not matched to a gene: 11. The CDR3 contains 15 residues. Germline V gene lookup returns CDR1 ENHRY and CDR2 SYGVKD. CDR3 bases: TGTGCCATCAGCGAAAGGGGACAGGGAGTCCACGAGCAGTACTTC. Its protein product is CAISERGQGVHEQYF.